Below, 13 T cell receptor beta chains from the same sample are listed, as sequenced in a study of blood T cell repertoires in COVID-19. Repertoires were generated with immunoSEQ multiplex PCR, while TCRdb's copy carries only in-frame clones and drops some. Among about 230,000 clones listed, roughly 85% were seen once. Sequenced: peripheral blood. These receptors were taken from a man aged 50 to 60 with COVID-19, enrolled during active disease.

This clone was seen once. This chain connects TRBV4-3 to TRBJ2-7, with TRBD1 matching 9 bases. Germline V gene lookup returns CDR1 LGHNA and CDR2 YSLEER. Trimming took 0 bases from V and 4 from J; bases not matched to a gene: 10. This CDR3 spans 17 amino acids. The CDR3 DNA follows: TGCGCCAGCAGCCAAGACACTACAGGGGGCATCGGTTACGAGCAGTACTTC. Translation: CASSQDTTGGIGYEQYF.

This sequence joins TRBV7-3 and TRBJ2-5, with D perhaps matching TRBD2 (5 bases). The CDR3 spans 15 residues. Deletions cut 4 bases from V and 5 bases from J, with 17 bases between. CDR1 is SGHTA, CDR2 FQGTGA, per germline. This chain's CDR3 is CASSSLGYSGETQYF. The CDR3 nucleotides are TGTGCCAGCAGCTCCCTTGGCTACTCGGGGGAGACCCAGTACTTC.

This chain joins TRBV3-1 (or the pseudogene TRBV3-2) and TRBJ1-3; D perhaps matches TRBD1 (6 bases). The V and J ends lost 2 bases and 2 bases respectively, with 16 bases between them. CDR1 is LGHDT, CDR2 YNNKEL, per germline (reference sequence). The CDR3 has 17 amino acids. The CDR3 nucleotides read TGTGCCAGCAGCCAACCCCTTTTAAGACAGGCTGGAAACACCATATATTTT. Translation gives CASSQPLLRQAGNTIYF.

This chain uses TRBV5-1 with TRBJ2-5, with a tentative D call TRBD1 (6 bases). The CDR3 loop spans 16 amino acids. The ends were cut back, 4 bases at V and 2 bases at J, with 18 bases in the middle. Germline V gives CDR1 SGHRS, CDR2 YFSETQ. CDR3 sequence: CASSVVWDISQETQYF. CDR3 coding DNA: TGCGCCAGCAGCGTCGTATGGGACATTTCACAAGAGACCCAGTACTTC.

This clone was recorded once. The chain recombines TRBV6-2 or TRBV6-3 with TRBJ1-4; D remains unclear. Germline assignment: CDR1 MNHEY and CDR2 SVGEGT. Trimming cost V 2 bases and J 8 bases, with 9 bases left between them. The CDR3 is made up of 13 amino acids. The CDR3 region is CASSYTPGEKLFF. In nucleotides, the CDR3 is TGTGCCAGCAGTTACACCCCGGGGGAAAAACTGTTTTTT.

The V and J genes are TRBV27 and TRBJ2-1; possibly TRBD2 for D (6 bases). The CDR3 has 16 residues. V lost 7 bases, J lost 0 bases, and 16 bases lay in between. Per the germline V gene, CDR1 is MNHEY and CDR2 is SMNVEV (reference sequence). CDR3 protein: CASTRLGSRSYNEQFF. The CDR3 DNA sequence: TGTGCCAGCACAAGACTAGGATCCCGCTCCTACAATGAGCAGTTCTTC.

This rearrangement joins TRBV19 to TRBJ1-2, with 8 nucleotides matching TRBD1. Per the germline V gene, CDR1 is LNHDA and CDR2 is SQIVND (reference sequence). V was clipped by 1 base and J by 1 base; unmatched bases: 8. This CDR3 is built from 17 residues. CDR3 in amino acids: CASSIGRWDRHNYGYTF. The CDR3 DNA sequence: TGTGCCAGTAGTATAGGAAGATGGGACAGGCATAACTATGGCTACACCTTC.

The table lists this clone with a count of one. This chain links TRBV7-8 with TRBJ2-1, with D perhaps matching TRBD1 (6 bases). This CDR3 is 12 amino acids long. Trimming cost V 5 bases and J 7 bases, with 9 bases left between them. Germline V CDR1 and CDR2: SGHVS, FQNEAQ. The CDR3 bases are TGTGCCAGCAGCACAAGGGGGAATGAGCAGTTCTTC. Its translation is CASSTRGNEQFF.

DNA of the CDR3: TGTGCCAGCTCACCGGAGGCAGGAGTCACAGATACGCAGTATTTT. Protein product: CASSPEAGVTDTQYF. The genes are TRBV18 and TRBJ2-3; a possible D gene is TRBD2 (5 bases). The V end was cut by 3 bases, the J end by 2 bases, with 12 bases between. Looked up from germline, CDR1 is KGHSH and CDR2 is LQKENI. This CDR3 has 15 amino acids.

This chain uses TRBV24-1 with TRBJ1-4, with D maybe TRBD1 (6 bases). V was shortened by 6 bases and J by 7 bases, with 11 bases between the two germline ends. The CDR3 totals 13 residues. Germline loops: CDR1 KGHDR, CDR2 SFDVKD. As DNA, the CDR3 is TGTGCCACCAGTCCTAGGGGGGGTGAAAAACTGTTTTTT. It encodes CATSPRGGEKLFF.

The chain joins TRBV11-2 to TRBJ2-2, with TRBD1 matching 9 bases. From germline, CDR1 is SGHAT and CDR2 FQNNGV. V was pared by 5 bases and J by 4 bases, with 8 bases of the junction left unmatched. This CDR3 has 16 residues. The CDR3 sequence is CASSPGQGTFTGELFF. CDR3 DNA: TGTGCCAGCAGCCCTGGACAGGGGACATTCACCGGGGAGCTGTTTTTT. The whole variable domain, remainder taken from reference TRBV11-2 and TRBJ2-2, is EAGVAQSPRYKIIEKRQSVAFWCNPISGHATLYWYQQILGQGPKLLIQFQNNGVVDDSQLPKDRFSAERLKGVDSTLKIQPAKLEDSAVYLCASSPGQGTFTGELFFGEGSRLTVL.

The chain employs TRBV9 and TRBJ2-5; D is possibly TRBD2 (5 bases). V was clipped by 0 bases and J by 5 bases, with 11 bases between them. Germline values: CDR1 SGDLS, CDR2 YYNGEE. The length of the CDR3 is 14 residues. The DNA of the CDR3 is TGTGCCAGCAGCGTAGGGGGTAGCGCGGAGACCCAGTACTTC. Protein product: CASSVGGSAETQYF.

A single count supports this clone. This chain joins TRBV7-3 and TRBJ2-5; D call uncertain. Deletions cut 1 base from V and 7 bases from J, with 13 bases between. CDR1 is SGHTA and CDR2 is FQGTGA in the germline V gene. The CDR3 spans 14 residues. The CDR3 reads CASSLKASSPTQYF. CDR3 DNA: TGTGCCAGCAGCTTAAAAGCGTCGTCCCCGACCCAGTACTTC.